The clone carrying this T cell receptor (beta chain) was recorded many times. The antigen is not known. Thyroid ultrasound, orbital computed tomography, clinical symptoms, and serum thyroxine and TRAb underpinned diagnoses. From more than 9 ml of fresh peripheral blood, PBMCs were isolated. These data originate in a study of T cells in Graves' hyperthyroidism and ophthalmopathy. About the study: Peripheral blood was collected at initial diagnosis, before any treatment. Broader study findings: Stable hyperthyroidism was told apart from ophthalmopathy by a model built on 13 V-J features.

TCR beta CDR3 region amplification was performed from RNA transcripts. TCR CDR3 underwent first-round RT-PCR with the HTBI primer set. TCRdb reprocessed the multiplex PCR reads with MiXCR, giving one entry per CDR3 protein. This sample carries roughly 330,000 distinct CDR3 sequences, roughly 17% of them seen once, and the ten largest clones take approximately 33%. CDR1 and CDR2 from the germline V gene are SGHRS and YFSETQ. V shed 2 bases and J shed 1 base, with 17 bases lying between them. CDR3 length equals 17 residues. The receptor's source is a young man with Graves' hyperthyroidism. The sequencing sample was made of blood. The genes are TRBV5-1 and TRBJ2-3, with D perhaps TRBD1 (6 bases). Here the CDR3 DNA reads TGCGCCAGCAGCTTACATCCCCAGGGGCGCGGCACAGATACGCAGTATTTT. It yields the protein CASSLHPQGRGTDTQYF.